These 5 T cell receptor beta chains were sequenced from one sample in a study of T cells after yellow fever vaccination. TCRdb used MiXCR to reprocess the 5' RACE reads, holding one entry per CDR3 protein. The sample lists hundreds of thousands of distinct CDR3 sequences; around 12% were seen once. The sequences come from PBMCs, collected on the day of the yellow fever booster vaccination. The receptors were sampled from a young man who received the YFV17D yellow fever vaccine.

The chain couples TRBV6-9 to TRBJ2-2; tentatively, D is TRBD1 or TRBD2 (5 bases each). Germline V gene sequence: CDR1 MNHGY, CDR2 SVAAGI. CDR3 size: 15 residues. The V end lost 7 bases, the J end lost 3 bases, and 15 bases lay between the germline ends. The chain's CDR3 is CASKTGAPDTGELFF. The CDR3 DNA is TGTGCCAGCAAAACCGGGGCCCCAGACACCGGGGAGCTGTTTTTT.

The rearrangement links TRBV12-3 or TRBV12-4 to TRBJ2-1; 7 bases map to TRBD1. This CDR3 region has 14 residues. The trim removed 8 bases at V and 6 bases at J, leaving 10 bases unmatched. The CDR3 DNA sequence: TGTGCCAGCGGTAAAGACAGGGTTGGCAATGAGCAGTTCTTC. This translates into CASGKDRVGNEQFF.

The V gene is TRBV20-1, the J gene TRBJ2-1; D may be TRBD1 or TRBD2 (11 bases each). This CDR3 contains 21 residues. The ends were cut back, 5 bases at V and 3 bases at J, with 35 bases in the middle. Per the germline V gene, CDR1 is DFQATT and CDR2 is SNEGSKA (reference sequence). The CDR3: CSAHSGQGARLAGFLYNEQFF. The CDR3 DNA sequence: TGCAGTGCTCACTCTGGACAGGGGGCCCGACTAGCGGGATTCCTCTACAATGAGCAGTTCTTC.

V gene TRBV20-1 combines with J gene TRBJ1-3; no clear D gene. Germline CDR1 is DFQATT and CDR2 is SNEGSKA (reference sequence). The CDR3 is 11 residues long. With 3 bases removed from V and 10 bases from J, the gap between germline ends came to 10 bases. The CDR3 DNA is TGCAGTGCTAGGCTTGTTGGTACCATATATTTT. It encodes CSARLVGTIYF.

A note on this clonotype: At one of its ends the junction is not consistent with the germline gene, which may arise from a read error. The chain combines TRBV3-1 with TRBJ2-1; perhaps TRBD2 as D (5 bases). The CDR3 extends over 11 amino acids. Germline CDR1 and CDR2: LGHDT and YNNKEL (reference sequence). For the CDR3, the DNA is TGTGCCAGCAGCCTCTCGGGGTGGTGGTCCTTC. Translation: CASSLSGWWSF.